The 5 T cell receptor beta chains below all came from one sample that was sequenced in a study of blood T cells in healthy people across ages. Next came a second PCR, run for about 6 to 12 cycles, which used a sample-barcoded 5' primer along with a J-beta primer mix. MiXCR, applied by TCRdb to the 5' RACE reads, yields one record per CDR3 protein. The sample consists of approximately 1.5 million distinct CDR3 sequences, roughly two fifths of them appearing once. The specimen was blood. All receptors come from a woman between 18 and 30 years old in good health.

The chain joins TRBV6-2 or TRBV6-3 to TRBJ2-3; 8 bases align to TRBD2. The CDR3 spans 19 residues. The J segment lost 2 bases and the V segment lost 2 bases, leaving 15 bases of the junction unmatched. CDR1 MNHEY and CDR2 SVGEGT come from the germline V gene. Written as DNA, the CDR3 is TGTGCCAGCAGTTACACCAACCCTCAGCGGGGGCGTTTCACAGATACGCAGTATTTT. It specifies CASSYTNPQRGRFTDTQYF.

This clonotype came up a few times. The chain employs TRBV7-2 and TRBJ2-4; possible D gene TRBD1, 7 bases. Germline V lookup: CDR1 SGHTA, CDR2 FQGNSA. Between the trimmed V and J ends, which lost 5 bases and 2 bases, there was a span of 22 bases. This CDR3 is built from 18 residues. The CDR3 DNA reads TGTGCCAGCAGCACTCCCAGGGGGGCAGGGTCGTCCAAAAACATTCAGTACTTC. Translating it yields CASSTPRGAGSSKNIQYF.

This rearrangement joins TRBV7-9 to TRBJ1-5; tentative D call: TRBD1 (5 bases). V was pared by 4 bases and J by 7 bases, with 17 bases between. The CDR3 totals 15 residues. Per germline, CDR1 SEHNR and CDR2 FQNEAQ (reference sequence). CDR3 DNA: TGTGCCAGCAGCTCAGAGGTCCAGGGACGGCAGCCCCAGCATTTT. Residues: CASSSEVQGRQPQHF.

This rearrangement joins TRBV9 to TRBJ1-1; 9 nucleotides match TRBD1. The germline CDR1 and CDR2 sequences are SGDLS and YYNGEE. The length of the CDR3 is 16 residues. The V and J ends lost 4 bases and 1 base, in that order; junction bases with no gene match: 8. The CDR3 protein is CASSIGQGPGNTEAFF. CDR3 sequence (DNA): TGTGCCAGCAGCATAGGACAGGGGCCCGGGAACACTGAAGCTTTCTTT.

This clonotype was found many times. J is TRBJ2-7 and V is TRBV20-1; 10 bases align to TRBD2. With V trimmed by 4 bases and J by 2 bases, 8 bases remained unmatched. Per germline, CDR1 DFQATT and CDR2 SNEGSKA (reference sequence). The CDR3 length is 15 residues. The CDR3 DNA reads as TGCAGTGCTAAACCCCTAGCGGGGGCCGCCTACGAGCAGTACTTC. Amino acids: CSAKPLAGAAYEQYF.